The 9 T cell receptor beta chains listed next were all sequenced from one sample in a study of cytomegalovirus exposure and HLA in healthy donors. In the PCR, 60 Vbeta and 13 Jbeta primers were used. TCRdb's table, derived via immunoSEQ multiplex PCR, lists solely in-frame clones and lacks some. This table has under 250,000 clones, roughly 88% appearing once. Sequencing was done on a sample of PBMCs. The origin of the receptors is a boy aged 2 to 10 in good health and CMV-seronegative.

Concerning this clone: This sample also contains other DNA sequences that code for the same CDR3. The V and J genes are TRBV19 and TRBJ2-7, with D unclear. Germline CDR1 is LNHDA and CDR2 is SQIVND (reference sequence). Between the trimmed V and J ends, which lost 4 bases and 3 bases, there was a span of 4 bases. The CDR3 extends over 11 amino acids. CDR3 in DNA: TGTGCCAGTAGTACCGGCTACGAGCAGTACTTC. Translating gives CASSTGYEQYF.

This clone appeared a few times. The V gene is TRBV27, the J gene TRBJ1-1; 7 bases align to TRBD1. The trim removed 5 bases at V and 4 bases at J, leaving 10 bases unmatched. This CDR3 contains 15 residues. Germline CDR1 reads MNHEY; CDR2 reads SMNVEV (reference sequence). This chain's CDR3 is CASSPPGTVATEAFF. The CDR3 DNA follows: TGTGCCAGCAGTCCCCCCGGGACAGTCGCCACTGAAGCTTTCTTT.

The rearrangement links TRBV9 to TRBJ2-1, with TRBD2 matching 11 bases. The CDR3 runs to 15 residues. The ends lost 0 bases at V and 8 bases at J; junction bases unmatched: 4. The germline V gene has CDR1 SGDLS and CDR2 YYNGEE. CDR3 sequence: CASSVVTSGTHEQFF. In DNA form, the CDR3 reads TGTGCCAGCAGCGTAGTGACTAGCGGGACCCATGAGCAGTTCTTC.

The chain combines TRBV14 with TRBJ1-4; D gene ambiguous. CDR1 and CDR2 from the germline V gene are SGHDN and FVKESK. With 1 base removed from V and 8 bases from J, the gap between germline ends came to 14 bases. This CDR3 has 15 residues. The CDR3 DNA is TGTGCCAGCAGCCAAGTTGGGCCGGCTTGGGAAAAACTGTTTTTT. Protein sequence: CASSQVGPAWEKLFF.

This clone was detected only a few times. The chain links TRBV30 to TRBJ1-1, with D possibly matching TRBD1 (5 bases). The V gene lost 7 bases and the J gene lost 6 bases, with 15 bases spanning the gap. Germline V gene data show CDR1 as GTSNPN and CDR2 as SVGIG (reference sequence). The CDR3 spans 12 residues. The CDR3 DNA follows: TGTGCCTCGCTCGTCGGGGGACCTGAAGCTTTCTTT. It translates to CASLVGGPEAFF.

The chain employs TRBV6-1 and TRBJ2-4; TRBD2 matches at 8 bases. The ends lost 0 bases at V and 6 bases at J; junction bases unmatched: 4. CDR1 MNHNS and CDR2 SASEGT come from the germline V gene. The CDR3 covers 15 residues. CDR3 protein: CASSEASGGRNIQYF. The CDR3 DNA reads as TGTGCCAGCAGTGAAGCCAGCGGGGGACGAAACATTCAGTACTTC.

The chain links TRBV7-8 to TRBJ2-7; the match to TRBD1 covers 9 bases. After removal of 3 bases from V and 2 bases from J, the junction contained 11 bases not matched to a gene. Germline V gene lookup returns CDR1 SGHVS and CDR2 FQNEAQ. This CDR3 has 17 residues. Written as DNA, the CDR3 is TGTGCCAGCAGCTTTCCCTTAGGGACAGGGAGGGCCTACGAGCAGTACTTC. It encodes CASSFPLGTGRAYEQYF.

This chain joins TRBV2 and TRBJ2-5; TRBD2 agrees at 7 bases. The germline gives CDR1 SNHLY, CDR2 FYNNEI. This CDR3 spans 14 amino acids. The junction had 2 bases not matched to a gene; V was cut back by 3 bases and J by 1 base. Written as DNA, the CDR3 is TGTGCCAGCAGTGAGGGACTAACCCAAGAGACCCAGTACTTC. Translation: CASSEGLTQETQYF.

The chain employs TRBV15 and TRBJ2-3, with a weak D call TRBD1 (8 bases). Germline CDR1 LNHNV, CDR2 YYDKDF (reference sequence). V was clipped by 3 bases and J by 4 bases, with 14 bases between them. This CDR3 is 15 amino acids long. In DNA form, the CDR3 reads TGTGCCACCAGCAGGTCACAGGGGGGGGCAGATACGCAGTATTTT. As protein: CATSRSQGGADTQYF. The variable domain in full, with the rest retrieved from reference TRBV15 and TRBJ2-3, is DAMVIQNPRYQVTQFGKPVTLSCSQTLNHNVMYWYQQKSSQAPKLLFHYYDKDFNNEADTPDNFQSRRPNTSFCFLDIRSPGLGDTAMYLCATSRSQGGADTQYFGPGTRLTVL.